These T cell receptor beta chains were read from a single sample in a study of cytomegalovirus exposure and HLA in healthy donors. TCRdb's copy holds only in-frame clones and misses some; the assay was immunoSEQ multiplex PCR. The data hold about 150,000 clones, with 60% to 80% observed a single time. The specimen sequenced was PBMCs. Every receptor here comes from a male donor in good health and CMV-seronegative. Each CDR3 is given with its conserved first and last residue. D genes are given only for firm matches. Clone sizes are given selectively: once, few, many, or a class where the clone is expanded.

cdr3_nt cdr3_aa v_call d_call j_call clone_size
TGTGCCAGCAGTTTAGTTCGACAGGGAGATCAGCCCCAGCATTTT CASSLVRQGDQPQHF TRBV27 TRBD1 TRBJ1-5 .
TGTGCCAACAGCGACCGGGACTCACGACGGGATGAGCAGTTCTTC CANSDRDSRRDEQFF TRBV11-3 . TRBJ2-1 .
TGTGCCAGTAGTACCCAAACAGGGGGCAATCAGCCCCAGCATTTT CASSTQTGGNQPQHF TRBV19 TRBD1 TRBJ1-5 few
TGTGCCAGCTCACCTGAGACACGCACAGATACGCAGTATTTT CASSPETRTDTQYF TRBV18 . TRBJ2-3 .
TGCGCCAGCAGCCCTCGGACAGGGAGGGGCTACACCTTC CASSPRTGRGYTF TRBV5-1 TRBD1 TRBJ1-2 .
TGTGCCAGCAGCTTGGGTGTCGGGGGGCGGACTGAAGCTTTCTTT CASSLGVGGRTEAFF TRBV5-8 . TRBJ1-1 .
TGTGCCAGCAGCGTAGAGGAGAAGCAGCCCCAGCATTTT CASSVEEKQPQHF TRBV9 . TRBJ1-5 .
TGCAGCGTCCGACAGGGGGCGTACACTGAAGCTTTCTTT CSVRQGAYTEAFF TRBV29-1 TRBD1 TRBJ1-1 .
TGTGCCAGCTACAGGGACCTCTCCTACGAGCAGTACTTC CASYRDLSYEQYF TRBV2 . TRBJ2-7 few
TGTGCCAGCAGCCTAGCGGGAGGGGAGAGCGAACAGTTCTTC CASSLAGGESEQFF TRBV7-6 TRBD2 TRBJ2-1 .
TGTGCCAGCAGTTCTATACAGGAGAGGTATGGCTACACCTTC CASSSIQERYGYTF TRBV27 . TRBJ1-2 .
TGTGCCAGCAGCTCACAGGGGGCTAAGAGCACTGAAGCTTTCTTT CASSSQGAKSTEAFF TRBV7-2 TRBD1 TRBJ1-1 .
TGTGCCAGCAGCGCCCACGACAGGGATTGGCCTGAAGCTTTCTTT CASSAHDRDWPEAFF TRBV9 TRBD1 TRBJ1-1 .
TGCGCCAGCAGCTTGTTGCAGGGGGCAAGCACTGAAGCTTTCTTT CASSLLQGASTEAFF TRBV5-1 TRBD1 TRBJ1-1 once
TGTGCCAGCAGTTTTAACGGACTAGCGGCTTACGAGCAGTACTTC CASSFNGLAAYEQYF TRBV27 TRBD2 TRBJ2-7 .
TGTGCCAGTAGTATAAGACAGGGCTCCCACTCTGGGGCCAACGTCCTGACTTTC CASSIRQGSHSGANVLTF TRBV19 TRBD1 TRBJ2-6 .
TGTGCCAGTAGTCTACCGACAGCCCGGCACACTGAAGCTTTCTTT CASSLPTARHTEAFF TRBV19 . TRBJ1-1 .
TGTGCCAGCAGGAGGGTAGGGATCTCCTACGAGCAGTACTTC CASRRVGISYEQYF TRBV2 . TRBJ2-7 few
TGCGCCAGCAGCCAAGAGGCCCTTAATTTGAACACTGAAGCTTTCTTT CASSQEALNLNTEAFF TRBV4-3 . TRBJ1-1 .
TGTGCCACATGGAACTCGGGCGGGGGAAACTATGGCTACACCTTC CATWNSGGGNYGYTF TRBV19 . TRBJ1-2 few
TGTGCCAGCAGCTTAAATAACCATTTCGGGCAGGGATTACTCTACGAGCAGTACTTC CASSLNNHFGQGLLYEQYF TRBV7-9 . TRBJ2-7 .
TGTGCCAGCTCACCATCGCAGGCCGAGAACACTGAAGCTTTCTTT CASSPSQAENTEAFF TRBV18 . TRBJ1-1 .
TGCGCCAGCAGCCAAGAAGGGGGACAGATCAATGAGCAGTTCTTC CASSQEGGQINEQFF TRBV4-1 TRBD1 TRBJ2-1 .
TGTGCCAGCAGCATTGGTGTACTAGCGGGTGGTTACAATGAGCAGTTCTTC CASSIGVLAGGYNEQFF TRBV5-6 TRBD2 TRBJ2-1 .
TGCGCCAGCAGCTTCCAGGGGATCCAAGAGACCCAGTACTTC CASSFQGIQETQYF TRBV5-1 . TRBJ2-5 .
TGTGCCAGCAGTTACCCCGGGACAGGGGGCACGGCTTTCTTT CASSYPGTGGTAFF TRBV6-5 TRBD1 TRBJ1-1 .
TGTGCCAGCAGCGGGACTAGCGGCTTGTACGAGCAGTACTTC CASSGTSGLYEQYF TRBV27 TRBD2 TRBJ2-7 .
TGTGCCAGCAGCGTACAGGGGGCAGCCATATATTTT CASSVQGAAIYF TRBV5-4 TRBD1 TRBJ1-3 once
TGCGCCAGCAGCCCCCAGGGACAGTTCGATGAAAAACTGTTTTTT CASSPQGQFDEKLFF TRBV4-3 TRBD1 TRBJ1-4 .
TGCAGCGTTGACCAGGGGACAGCAAACTCCTACAATGAGCAGTTCTTC CSVDQGTANSYNEQFF TRBV29-1 TRBD1 TRBJ2-1 .
TGTGCCACCAGCTATCAGACAGTAACCAATTCACCCCTCCACTTT CATSYQTVTNSPLHF TRBV15 . TRBJ1-6 .
TGTGCCAGCAGCTTGGAGTTGCTAGTGCCCCTGGGGGCCAACGTCCTGACTTTC CASSLELLVPLGANVLTF TRBV5-4 . TRBJ2-6 .
TGCGCCAGCAGCCAAACCGGGACAGGGCAAGTTGGAGATACGCAGTATTTT CASSQTGTGQVGDTQYF TRBV4-1 TRBD1 TRBJ2-3 .
TGTGCCAGCAGCCACCGGACAGGTGCTTATGGCTACACCTTC CASSHRTGAYGYTF TRBV5-6 TRBD1 TRBJ1-2 few
TGTGCCAGCAGCCGACAGGGCTCTCAGCCCCAGCATTTT CASSRQGSQPQHF TRBV6-5 TRBD1 TRBJ1-5 .
TGTGCCAGCAGCGTAGCAGGGTATGGTAGTAATGAGCAGTTCTTC CASSVAGYGSNEQFF TRBV9 . TRBJ2-1 .
TGTGCCAGCAGCTTCCCATTAGTAGCGGCGGAGACCCAGTACTTC CASSFPLVAAETQYF TRBV7-9 . TRBJ2-5 .
TGTGCCAGCAGCTTAAGAGGTGGATCCTATAATTCACCCCTCCACTTT CASSLRGGSYNSPLHF TRBV13 . TRBJ1-6 .
TGTGCCAGTATGGCCCACCTCCTTTACAATGAGCAGTTCTTC CASMAHLLYNEQFF TRBV19 . TRBJ2-1 .
TGCGCCAGCAGCTGGAGGTCGGGGTCCTACAATGAGCAGTTCTTC CASSWRSGSYNEQFF TRBV5-1 . TRBJ2-1 once
TGTGCCAGCAGTTACGGGCGAATCTATGGCTACACCTTC CASSYGRIYGYTF TRBV6-5 . TRBJ1-2 .
TGTGCCAGCAGCTCCGGGACAGCCTACGAGCAGTACTTC CASSSGTAYEQYF TRBV5-8 TRBD1 TRBJ2-7 once
TGCGCCAGCAGCCTTTGGACTAGCGGGAGCAATGAGCAGTTCTTC CASSLWTSGSNEQFF TRBV5-1 TRBD2 TRBJ2-1 .
TGCACCAGCAGCCAAGATTGGGCAGGGAATAAGCTTCGTTCACCCCTCCACTTT CTSSQDWAGNKLRSPLHF TRBV1 . TRBJ1-6 .
TGTGCCAGCAGCAGGGGTGAGGAGACCCAGTACTTC CASSRGEETQYF TRBV6-1 . TRBJ2-5 .
TGTGCCAGCAGGGTGGGACAGGGGAACACTGAAGCTTTCTTT CASRVGQGNTEAFF TRBV6-5 TRBD1 TRBJ1-1 .
TGTGCCAGCAGCTTGGGACACCCTTGGGACACTGAAGCTTTCTTT CASSLGHPWDTEAFF TRBV11-1 . TRBJ1-1 few
TGTGCCAGCAGCCTCCCGGGACTAGCGGGGGGGCCTTATACAGATACGCAGTATTTT CASSLPGLAGGPYTDTQYF TRBV7-2 TRBD2 TRBJ2-3 .
TGTGCCTGGAGTCCACAGGGGGCGCCCGGAAACACCATATATTTT CAWSPQGAPGNTIYF TRBV30 TRBD1 TRBJ1-3 .
TGTGCCAGCAGACTCCGACCAACGGGGGAGACCCAGTACTTC CASRLRPTGETQYF TRBV6-5 . TRBJ2-5 .
TGCGCCAGCAGTCCGGGTTGGGGCCAGAACACTGAAGCTTTCTTT CASSPGWGQNTEAFF TRBV5-1 . TRBJ1-1 .
TGTGCCAGCAGCTTGTGGAGCGGGGGGCGTCGGAACTATGGCTACACCTTC CASSLWSGGRRNYGYTF TRBV5-6 . TRBJ1-2 .
TGTGCCAGCAGCCGACTAGCGGGGGGGCCTGATACGCAGTATTTT CASSRLAGGPDTQYF TRBV27 TRBD2 TRBJ2-3 .
TGTGCCAGTAGAACAGGGGATAGAATGGGATTTGGCTACACCTTC CASRTGDRMGFGYTF TRBV19 TRBD1 TRBJ1-2 few